This T cell receptor beta chain was profiled in a study of T cell repertoires in cytomegalovirus infection. As for the study in general: Selected CMV epitopes included recently identified HLA-C-restricted ones as well as well-studied HLA-B-restricted ones. A matching HLA type, together with CMV infection, was signaled by public TCR beta signatures. The study, taken as a whole, reports: HLA-C-restricted CMV clonotypes gave the most frequent clonotype in two of eight donors.

Germline V gene data show CDR1 as SGHTA and CDR2 as FQGNSA. V lost 5 bases to trimming and J lost 3 bases, with 17 bases between them. CDR3 length equals 15 residues. From the reads, TCRdb called clonotypes with MiXCR, one entry per CDR3 protein. The sample lists 400,000 to 600,000 distinct CDR3 sequences, roughly 42% occurring once. This clonotype was detected a few times. No antigen is known for it. The receptor's source is a human donor in good health (CMV status not recorded). Some clones in this sample may be carry-over from other donors' samples. The sequencing used cultured PBMCs, collected from culture after CMV antigen stimulation. The chain is built from TRBV7-2 and TRBJ2-7, with D possibly being TRBD2 (7 bases). The CDR3 DNA reads as TGTGCCAGCAGCGCCCCGGGAGGACAGCGCTACGAGCAGTACTTC. As protein: CASSAPGGQRYEQYF.